The 24 T cell receptor beta chains listed next were all sequenced from one sample in a study of PD-1 blockade in classical Hodgkin lymphoma. Here immunoSEQ multiplex PCR was the method, and the copy in TCRdb shows in-frame clones only, minus some. This table has tens of thousands of clones, approximately 80% appearing once. Sample time point: cycle 4 day 1 (C4D1), after six to seven weeks of nivolumab. Brentuximab vedotin exposure varied among the patients, all of whom had relapsed after autologous stem cell transplantation. The sample consisted of peripheral blood mononuclear cells (PBMCs), taken before the fourth cycle of nivolumab. These receptors were collected from a human donor with classical Hodgkin lymphoma.

The chain joins TRBV28 to TRBJ2-7; TRBD2 matches at 12 bases. This CDR3 contains 20 residues. The trim removed 3 bases at V and 0 bases at J, leaving 15 bases unmatched. Germline V gene data show CDR1 as MDHEN and CDR2 as SYDVKM. Written as DNA, the CDR3 is TGTGCCAGCAGTTTGTATCGGACTAGCGGGGTCATAATGAGCTCCTACGAGCAGTACTTC. This translates into CASSLYRTSGVIMSSYEQYF.

The V call is TRBV7-6, the J call TRBJ1-2, with 8 bases that match TRBD1. Trimming removed 4 bases from V and 10 bases from J; junction bases left unmatched: 23. CDR1 is SGHVS, CDR2 FNYEAQ, per germline. This CDR3 contains 18 residues. CDR3 loop: CASSSSILPQTGDYPYTF. As DNA, the CDR3 is TGTGCCAGCAGCTCCAGCATTTTACCGCAGACAGGGGATTACCCCTACACCTTC.

The chain's CDR3 is CASSLVVDSNQPQHF. CDR3 in DNA: TGTGCCAGCAGCTTGGTGGTTGATAGCAATCAGCCCCAGCATTTT. The chain joins TRBV5-5 to TRBJ1-5; D remains unclear. This CDR3 comprises 15 residues. The V end was cut by 0 bases, the J end by 0 bases, with 7 bases between. The germline CDR1 and CDR2 sequences are SGHKS and YYEKEE (reference sequence).

The rearrangement joins TRBV9 to TRBJ2-3, with D perhaps TRBD2 (6 bases). Trimming took off 0 bases at V and 0 bases at J, with 8 bases between the two ends. From germline, CDR1 is SGDLS and CDR2 YYNGEE. There are 15 residues in the CDR3. The CDR3 loop is CASSVDGRSTDTQYF. The CDR3 coding sequence is TGTGCCAGCAGCGTAGACGGGAGAAGCACAGATACGCAGTATTTT.

This chain connects TRBV11-2 to TRBJ2-2, with D unclear. Germline V gene lookup returns CDR1 SGHAT and CDR2 FQNNGV. Trimming cost V 6 bases and J 1 base, with 6 bases left between them. This CDR3 region has 13 residues. The CDR3 sequence is CASRPLNTGELFF. CDR3 bases: TGTGCCAGCAGACCATTGAACACCGGGGAGCTGTTTTTT. The whole variable domain, remainder taken from reference TRBV11-2 and TRBJ2-2, is EAGVAQSPRYKIIEKRQSVAFWCNPISGHATLYWYQQILGQGPKLLIQFQNNGVVDDSQLPKDRFSAERLKGVDSTLKIQPAKLEDSAVYLCASRPLNTGELFFGEGSRLTVL.

The chain is built from TRBV29-1 and TRBJ2-3; 15 bases agree with TRBD2. The germline CDR1 and CDR2 sequences are SQVTM and ANQGSEA. The CDR3 has 18 residues. Losses at the gene ends were 3 bases for V and 0 bases for J; bases not matched to a gene: 7. In nucleotides, the CDR3 is TGCAGCGTTGACGGGACTAGCGGGGGGATTGCTAGCACAGATACGCAGTATTTT. Protein sequence: CSVDGTSGGIASTDTQYF.

The V and J genes are TRBV6-1 and TRBJ1-6, with a possible D match to TRBD1 (5 bases). V shed 4 bases and J shed 7 bases, with 14 bases lying between them. The CDR3 is made up of 15 amino acids. The germline V gene has CDR1 MNHNS and CDR2 SASEGT. The CDR3 loop is CASSARVELNSPLHF. The CDR3 DNA is TGTGCCAGCAGTGCCAGGGTCGAGCTCAATTCACCCCTCCACTTT.

This clone was picked up one time. The CDR3 loop reads CASSQGTSGGAREQYF. Here the CDR3 DNA reads TGTGCCAGCAGCCAAGGGACTAGCGGGGGGGCCCGCGAGCAGTACTTC. The chain links TRBV14 to TRBJ2-7; 15 bases fit TRBD2. The ends lost 1 base at V and 6 bases at J; junction bases unmatched: 4. This CDR3 region has 16 residues. The V gene's germline CDR1 is SGHDN and CDR2 FVKESK.

The chain joins TRBV28 to TRBJ1-2; no clear D gene. V gave up 6 bases and J gave up 5 bases, with 25 bases separating them. Per the germline V gene, CDR1 is MDHEN and CDR2 is SYDVKM. The CDR3 runs 17 residues. CDR3 DNA: TGTGCCAGCAGCCTTAGTTTCCTACTCGACACCGATTATGGCTACACCTTC. Translation: CASSLSFLLDTDYGYTF.

CDR3 region: CASTQGLNLGEQYF. The CDR3 nucleotides read TGTGCCAGTACCCAGGGACTTAATCTAGGCGAGCAGTACTTC. V gene TRBV19 combines with J gene TRBJ2-7; tentative D call: TRBD2 (6 bases). The CDR3 loop spans 14 amino acids. CDR1 and CDR2 (germline): LNHDA, SQIVND (reference sequence). V was cut by 7 bases and J by 6 bases, with 19 bases left in between.

The V gene is TRBV4-1, the J gene TRBJ2-5, with 8 bases that match TRBD2. Unmatched junction bases numbered 0, after V lost 1 base and J lost 2 bases. The CDR3 consists of 14 residues. The germline V gene encodes CDR1 MGHRA and CDR2 YSYEKL. Here the CDR3 DNA reads TGCGCCAGCAGCCAAGCGGGGGGGCAAGAGACCCAGTACTTC. The encoded protein is CASSQAGGQETQYF.

The chain links TRBV7-3 to TRBJ2-7; TRBD2 might be the D (5 bases). The V and J ends lost 2 bases and 3 bases respectively, with 11 bases between them. The CDR3 is made up of 14 amino acids. CDR1 SGHTA and CDR2 FQGTGA come from the germline V gene. CDR3 residues: CASSLFGRDYEQYF. CDR3 nucleotide sequence: TGTGCCAGCAGCTTATTTGGGAGAGACTACGAGCAGTACTTC.

This clone was picked up a small number of times. The chain couples TRBV5-1 to TRBJ2-3; TRBD2 might be the D (6 bases). Trimming removed 4 bases from V and 7 bases from J, with 19 bases in between. The CDR3 has 15 residues. From germline, CDR1 is SGHRS and CDR2 YFSETQ. The CDR3 sequence is CASSTSGTLWYTQYF. CDR3 DNA: TGCGCCAGCAGCACCTCCGGGACTCTCTGGTATACGCAGTATTTT.

This chain links TRBV5-1 with TRBJ2-7; unclear D gene. The CDR3 spans 14 residues. V was pared by 0 bases and J by 2 bases, with 9 bases between. In germline, CDR1 is SGHRS, CDR2 YFSETQ. The CDR3: CASSLESGTYEQYF. The CDR3 DNA reads TGCGCCAGCAGCTTGGAATCCGGAACCTACGAGCAGTACTTC.

The chain combines TRBV6-1 with TRBJ2-1, with 8 bases identical to TRBD2. V was pared by 3 bases and J by 3 bases, with 1 base of the junction left unmatched. Germline assignment: CDR1 MNHNS and CDR2 SASEGT. The CDR3 has 14 residues. As DNA, the CDR3 is TGTGCCAGCAGTGAGGCGGGGGGCTACAATGAGCAGTTCTTC. It yields the protein CASSEAGGYNEQFF.

This chain joins TRBV28 and TRBJ1-4, with a tentative D call TRBD1 (5 bases). The germline V gene encodes CDR1 MDHEN and CDR2 SYDVKM. Trimming cost V 6 bases and J 8 bases, with 16 bases left between them. The CDR3 is 14 amino acids. The CDR3 loop is CASRMAGRNEKLFF. The CDR3 nucleotides read TGTGCCAGCAGGATGGCGGGGCGAAACGAAAAACTGTTTTTT.

This chain uses TRBV5-6 with TRBJ1-3; no definite D call. The germline V gene encodes CDR1 SGHDT and CDR2 YYEEEE. This CDR3 has 15 residues. Trimming shortened V by 4 bases and J by 0 bases, and 11 bases separated the two germline ends. CDR3 sequence reads: CASSRPRGSGNTIYF. Written as DNA, the CDR3 is TGTGCCAGCAGCCGGCCGCGGGGCTCTGGAAACACCATATATTTT.

The rearrangement joins TRBV6-5 to TRBJ2-7; D gene uncertain. Germline V CDR1 and CDR2: MNHEY, SVGAGI. There are 13 residues in the CDR3. V lost 4 bases and J lost 6, with 13 bases in between. The CDR3 region has the DNA TGTGCCAGCAGTTCGAAGACCCCGCTCGAGCAGTACTTC. It encodes CASSSKTPLEQYF.

The chain carries TRBV2 and TRBJ1-1; D is perhaps TRBD1 (5 bases). The CDR3 extends over 14 amino acids. Per the germline V gene, CDR1 is SNHLY and CDR2 is FYNNEI. V gave up 4 bases and J gave up 1 base, with 10 bases separating them. CDR3 nucleotides: TGTGCCAGCAGTGTTAACGGGGGGAACACTGAAGCTTTCTTT. As protein: CASSVNGGNTEAFF.

The rearrangement joins TRBV6-5 to TRBJ1-2; no clear D gene. V lost 0 bases and J lost 4, with 15 bases in between. CDR3 size: 16 residues. In germline, CDR1 is MNHEY, CDR2 SVGAGI. CDR3 sequence (DNA): TGTGCCAGCAGTTACTCGAGTATACGGAGGGCCTATGGCTACACCTTC. Its translation is CASSYSSIRRAYGYTF.

The V gene is TRBV2, the J gene TRBJ1-5; no reliable D call. The CDR3 consists of 12 residues. The ends were cut back, 10 bases at V and 2 bases at J, with 9 bases in the middle. Germline loops: CDR1 SNHLY, CDR2 FYNNEI. CDR3 amino acids: CATTMGNQPQHF. The CDR3 DNA follows: TGTGCCACCACAATGGGCAATCAGCCCCAGCATTTT. Looking up the rest from reference TRBV2 and TRBJ1-5 gives the full variable domain: EPEVTQTPSHQVTQMGQEVILRCVPISNHLYFYWYRQILGQKVEFLVSFYNNEISEKSEIFDDQFSVERPDGSNFTLKIRSTKLEDSAMYFCATTMGNQPQHFGDGTRLSIL.

This chain uses TRBV19 with TRBJ2-1, with TRBD2 matching 9 bases. J was trimmed by 7 bases and V by 3 bases; bases with no gene match: 10. There are 16 residues in the CDR3. The germline V gene has CDR1 LNHDA and CDR2 SQIVND (reference sequence). The CDR3 DNA follows: TGTGCCAGTAGTATGTACTCAGCGGGGGGAAAGAATGAGCAGTTCTTC. Translation gives CASSMYSAGGKNEQFF.

By its share, this clone is medium-sized (0.01 to 0.1%). This chain uses TRBV19 with TRBJ2-1; possible D gene TRBD2, 5 bases. The CDR3 is 14 amino acids. The V gene's germline CDR1 is LNHDA and CDR2 SQIVND (reference sequence). Trimming took 5 bases from V and 0 from J, leaving 8 bases between them. The CDR3 nucleotides read TGTGCCAGTAGTGTGGGGAGCTCCTACAATGAGCAGTTCTTC. Translation gives CASSVGSSYNEQFF. Using reference TRBV19 and TRBJ2-1 for the parts outside the CDR3, the full variable domain is DGGITQSPKYLFRKEGQNVTLSCEQNLNHDAMYWYRQDPGQGLRLIYYSQIVNDFQKGDIAEGYSVSREKKESFPLTVTSAQKNPTAFYLCASSVGSSYNEQFFGPGTRLTVL.

The chain links TRBV5-5 to TRBJ1-1; D might be TRBD1 (5 bases). The CDR3 spans 16 residues. The ends were cut back, 4 bases at V and 0 bases at J, with 16 bases in the middle. CDR1 is SGHKS, CDR2 YYEKEE, per germline (reference sequence). The CDR3 region has the DNA TGTGCCAGCAGCCCGAGAGTCACAGGCTTGAACACTGAAGCTTTCTTT. Protein sequence: CASSPRVTGLNTEAFF.